Below, one T cell receptor beta chain is given with its context. The trim removed 0 bases at V and 0 bases at J, leaving 9 bases unmatched. Per the germline V gene, CDR1 is KGHDR and CDR2 is SFDVKD. CDR3 length equals 20 residues. How the authors handled the data: Nucleated cell number was recorded as an estimate derived from reference gene primer amplification. TCRdb's copy holds only in-frame clones and misses some; the assay was immunoSEQ multiplex PCR. V, J and clone size are those of that table, while D and trimming were read from the DNA. The table shows hundreds of thousands of clones, with about 80% occurring only once. This specimen comes from a study of blood T cell repertoires in COVID-19. Study in general: Sites in the United States, Italy and Spain provided acute and convalescent COVID-19 samples. Sample material is recorded as cDNA or gDNA derived from T cells, B-cell-depleted T cells, or PBMCs.

The sample was peripheral blood. The J gene is TRBJ2-1, the V gene TRBV24-1; 11 bases map to TRBD2. The sequence came from a man aged 80 or over with acute or convalescent COVID-19. CDR3 region: CATSDLATSGGPSSYNEQFF. CDR3 nucleotide sequence: TGTGCCACCAGTGATTTGGCTACTAGCGGGGGCCCCTCCTCCTACAATGAGCAGTTCTTC.